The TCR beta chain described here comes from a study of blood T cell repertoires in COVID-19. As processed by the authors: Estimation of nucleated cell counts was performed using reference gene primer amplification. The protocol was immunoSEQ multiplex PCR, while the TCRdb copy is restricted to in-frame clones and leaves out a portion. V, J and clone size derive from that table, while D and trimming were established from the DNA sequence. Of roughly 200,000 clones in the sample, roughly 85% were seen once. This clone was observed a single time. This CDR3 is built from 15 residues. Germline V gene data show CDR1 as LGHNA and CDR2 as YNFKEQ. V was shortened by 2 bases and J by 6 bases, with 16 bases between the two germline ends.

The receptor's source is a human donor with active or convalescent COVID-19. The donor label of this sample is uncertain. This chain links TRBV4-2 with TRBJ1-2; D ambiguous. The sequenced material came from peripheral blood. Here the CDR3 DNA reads TGTGCCAGCAGCCAATCGCGGGGAGACTTCGATGGCTACACCTTC. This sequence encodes CASSQSRGDFDGYTF.